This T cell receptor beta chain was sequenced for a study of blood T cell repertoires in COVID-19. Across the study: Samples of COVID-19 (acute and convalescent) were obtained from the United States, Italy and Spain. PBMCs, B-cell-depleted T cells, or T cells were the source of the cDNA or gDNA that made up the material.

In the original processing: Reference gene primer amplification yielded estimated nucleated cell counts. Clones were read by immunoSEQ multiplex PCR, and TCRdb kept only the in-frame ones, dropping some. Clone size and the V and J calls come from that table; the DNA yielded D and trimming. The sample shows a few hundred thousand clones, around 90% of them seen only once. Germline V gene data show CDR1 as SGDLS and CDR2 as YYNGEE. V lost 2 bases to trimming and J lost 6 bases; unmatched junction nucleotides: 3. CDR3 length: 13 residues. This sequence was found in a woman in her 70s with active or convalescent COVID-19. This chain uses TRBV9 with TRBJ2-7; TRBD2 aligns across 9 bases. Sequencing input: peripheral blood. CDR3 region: CASSVAGGFEQYF. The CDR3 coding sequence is TGTGCCAGCAGCGTCGCGGGGGGGTTCGAGCAGTACTTC.